These 24 T cell receptor beta chains share one sample of origin, sequenced in a study of cytomegalovirus exposure and HLA in healthy donors. With 60 Vbeta and 13 Jbeta primers, the PCR was carried out. The repertoire was sequenced with immunoSEQ multiplex PCR; TCRdb's copy has only in-frame clones and lacks some. Here the sample spans hundreds of thousands of clones, roughly 80% being singletons. Sample: PBMCs. Every receptor here comes from a man in his forties or fifties in good health and CMV-seropositive.

The chain couples TRBV7-3 to TRBJ2-3; 9 nucleotides line up with TRBD1. V lost 5 bases and J lost 2; bases outside the gene matches: 8. The CDR3 has 16 amino acids. CDR1 is SGHTA and CDR2 is FQGTGA in the germline V gene. The CDR3 DNA follows: TGTGCCAGCAGCGTACAGGGGGCGGGTTTCACAGATACGCAGTATTTT. This sequence encodes CASSVQGAGFTDTQYF.

The rearrangement links TRBV18 to TRBJ2-5; 14 bases are a match to TRBD2. V lost 4 bases to trimming and J lost 4 bases; unmatched junction nucleotides: 5. The CDR3 sequence is 16 residues long. Germline V gene data show CDR1 as KGHSH and CDR2 as LQKENI. This chain's CDR3 is CASSLRLAGGGETQYF. The CDR3 DNA sequence: TGTGCCAGCTCACTGCGACTAGCGGGAGGGGGAGAGACCCAGTACTTC.

This chain joins TRBV6-5 and TRBJ1-2, with TRBD1 identical over 8 bases. The CDR3 length is 16 residues. V lost 2 bases, J lost 3 bases, and 8 bases stayed unmatched. Germline CDR1 is MNHEY and CDR2 is SVGAGI. CDR3 bases: TGTGCCAGCAGTTACGAAGACAGGGGTTACGACTATGGCTACACCTTC. This codes for CASSYEDRGYDYGYTF.

The chain has TRBV2 and TRBJ1-5; weak D call: TRBD1 (5 bases). Trimming removed 4 bases from V and 6 bases from J, with 10 bases in between. This CDR3 comprises 13 residues. Germline CDR1 and CDR2: SNHLY and FYNNEI. CDR3 sequence (DNA): TGTGCCAGCAGTGGGCAGGGTCCTCAGCCCCAGCATTTT. It specifies CASSGQGPQPQHF.

This chain connects TRBV6-5 to TRBJ2-5; D not certain. Germline V lookup: CDR1 MNHEY, CDR2 SVGAGI. CDR3 length: 15 amino acids. The ends were cut back, 0 bases at V and 4 bases at J, with 12 bases in the middle. CDR3 sequence: CASSYSVTLIETQYF. The DNA of the CDR3 is TGTGCCAGCAGTTACTCGGTGACTTTAATAGAGACCCAGTACTTC.

The V call is TRBV7-9, the J call TRBJ2-1; D perhaps matches TRBD2 (6 bases). The germline CDR1 and CDR2 sequences are SEHNR and FQNEAQ (reference sequence). Trimming took 1 base from V and 6 from J, leaving 13 bases between them. The CDR3 is made up of 15 amino acids. DNA of the CDR3: TGTGCCAGCAGCTTAGGGGGCGGGAACTTCAATGAGCAGTTCTTC. The encoded protein is CASSLGGGNFNEQFF.

The gene calls are TRBV27 and TRBJ2-7, with 7 positions matching TRBD1. The germline V gene has CDR1 MNHEY and CDR2 SMNVEV (reference sequence). V trimming: 4 bases; J trimming: 2 bases; junction bases outside the gene matches: 8. The length of the CDR3 is 15 residues. CDR3 bases: TGTGCCAGCAGTTCCGGACAGGCGGCGCCCTACGAGCAGTACGTC. Amino acid sequence: CASSSGQAAPYEQYV.

V usage is TRBV7-3 and J usage is TRBJ2-1; 11 nucleotides align to TRBD2. J gave up 0 bases and V 5 bases, and 3 bases lay outside the gene matches. The CDR3 is 16 residues long. Germline V gene data show CDR1 as SGHTA and CDR2 as FQGTGA. CDR3 sequence reads: CASSPTSGSSYNEQFF. The CDR3 coding sequence is TGTGCCAGCAGCCCAACTAGCGGGAGCTCCTACAATGAGCAGTTCTTC.

This chain connects TRBV6-1 to TRBJ2-1; TRBD2 agrees at 7 bases. CDR1 and CDR2 from the germline V gene are MNHNS and SASEGT. This CDR3 spans 14 amino acids. Trimming removed 6 bases from V and 0 bases from J; junction bases left unmatched: 2. The CDR3 region is CASRSSGSYNEQFF. In DNA, the CDR3 is TGTGCCAGCAGGTCTAGCGGCTCCTACAATGAGCAGTTCTTC.

CDR3 coding DNA: TGTGCCAGCAGTGGCGGTACAGGGGCCCCTTCTACAGAGCAGTACTTC. Its protein product is CASSGGTGAPSTEQYF. V is TRBV6-1 and J is TRBJ2-7, with 7 bases identical to TRBD1. CDR1 and CDR2 from the germline V gene are MNHNS and SASEGT. The V and J ends lost 4 bases and 7 bases, in that order; junction bases with no gene match: 16. This CDR3 has 16 residues.

The chain combines TRBV30 with TRBJ1-2; possible D gene TRBD1, 6 bases. This CDR3 comprises 12 residues. Germline V gives CDR1 GTSNPN, CDR2 SVGIG (reference sequence). V dropped 1 base and J dropped 12 bases, with 15 bases sitting between them. CDR3 sequence reads: CAWSGKRQGHTF. DNA for the CDR3: TGTGCCTGGAGTGGAAAACGGCAGGGGCACACCTTC.

The genes are TRBV7-9 and TRBJ2-1; no firm D call. Germline loops: CDR1 SEHNR, CDR2 FQNEAQ (reference sequence). The V end was cut by 1 base, the J end by 6 bases, with 13 bases between. The length of the CDR3 is 15 residues. CDR3 nucleotides: TGTGCCAGCAGCTTAGGCCTAGATAAATCCAATGAGCAGTTCTTC. Amino acids: CASSLGLDKSNEQFF.

The genes are TRBV27 and TRBJ1-5, with D possibly being TRBD1 (5 bases). Trimming cost V 1 base and J 1 base, with 8 bases left between them. The CDR3 covers 15 residues. In germline, CDR1 is MNHEY, CDR2 SMNVEV (reference sequence). The CDR3 protein is CASSLFRGSNQPQHF. CDR3 nucleotides: TGTGCCAGCAGTTTATTTAGGGGCAGCAATCAGCCCCAGCATTTT.

The chain couples TRBV6-5 to TRBJ2-5; 7 bases match TRBD2. Looked up from germline, CDR1 is MNHEY and CDR2 is SVGAGI. The ends lost 3 bases at V and 7 bases at J; junction bases unmatched: 8. The CDR3 runs to 14 residues. The CDR3: CASSYGTTLGTQYF. The CDR3 DNA reads TGTGCCAGCAGTTATGGGACTACCCTAGGGACCCAGTACTTC.

The rearrangement uses TRBV19 and TRBJ2-1; 10 nucleotides agree with TRBD2. Germline assignment: CDR1 LNHDA and CDR2 SQIVND (reference sequence). The CDR3 is 19 residues long. V was pared by 4 bases and J by 7 bases, with 19 bases of the junction left unmatched. Here the CDR3 reads CASSTSGSESSWYENEQFF. The CDR3 DNA reads TGTGCCAGTAGTACTAGCGGGAGTGAGTCATCGTGGTATGAGAATGAGCAGTTCTTC.

The V and J genes are TRBV6-5 and TRBJ2-5; 10 bases line up with TRBD1. Germline V gene sequence: CDR1 MNHEY, CDR2 SVGAGI. The CDR3 consists of 14 residues. The junction had 2 bases not matched to a gene; V was cut back by 4 bases and J by 3 bases. Here the CDR3 reads CASSSTGGKETQYF. DNA of the CDR3: TGTGCCAGCAGTTCGACAGGGGGCAAAGAGACCCAGTACTTC.

V usage is TRBV20-1 and J usage is TRBJ2-1; D call uncertain. Germline values: CDR1 DFQATT, CDR2 SNEGSKA (reference sequence). This CDR3 has 10 residues. V gave up 3 bases and J gave up 9 bases, with 6 bases separating them. The DNA for the CDR3 is TGCAGTGCTAGCCGGGTTGAGCAGTTCTTC. This sequence encodes CSASRVEQFF.

The J gene is TRBJ1-4, the V gene TRBV19; possible D gene TRBD1, 6 bases. In germline, CDR1 is LNHDA, CDR2 SQIVND (reference sequence). With 2 bases removed from V and 0 bases from J, the gap between germline ends came to 13 bases. The CDR3 has 17 amino acids. CDR3 sequence (DNA): TGTGCCAGTAGTATATCCGGGGGGCCCCCAACTAATGAAAAACTGTTTTTT. It specifies CASSISGGPPTNEKLFF.

The rearrangement links TRBV18 to TRBJ2-5; 7 bases agree with TRBD2. The CDR3 runs to 13 residues. J gave up 5 bases and V 6 bases, and 6 bases lay outside the gene matches. The germline gives CDR1 KGHSH, CDR2 LQKENI. CDR3 nucleotide sequence: TGTGCCAGCTCCCAGCAGCGGGGCGAGACCCAGTACTTC. Its translation is CASSQQRGETQYF.

The CDR3: CASSLVSSAGELFF. The DNA for the CDR3 is TGTGCCAGCAGCTTAGTCTCTAGCGCCGGGGAGCTGTTTTTT. The chain carries TRBV7-9 and TRBJ2-2; tentative D call: TRBD2 (6 bases). The germline V gene has CDR1 SEHNR and CDR2 FQNEAQ (reference sequence). The CDR3 runs 14 residues. Trimming stripped 1 base from V and 6 bases from J, with 9 bases between.

The CDR3 sequence is CASRDSENTEAFF. The CDR3 nucleotides read TGTGCCAGCCGGGACAGCGAGAACACTGAAGCTTTCTTT. The V call is TRBV30, the J call TRBJ1-1; TRBD1 matches at 7 bases. The CDR3 sequence is 13 residues long. V was pared by 8 bases and J by 1 base, with 7 bases of the junction left unmatched. Germline V CDR1 and CDR2: GTSNPN, SVGIG (reference sequence).

The gene calls are TRBV18 and TRBJ2-1; 8 nucleotides match TRBD2. Looked up from germline, CDR1 is KGHSH and CDR2 is LQKENI. The CDR3 loop spans 16 amino acids. Trimming took 0 bases from V and 2 from J; bases not matched to a gene: 3. Written as DNA, the CDR3 is TGTGCCAGCTCACCACCCGAGCGGGGGACCTACAATGAGCAGTTCTTC. The encoded protein is CASSPPERGTYNEQFF.

The chain carries TRBV9 and TRBJ2-4, with 7 bases that match TRBD1. The CDR3 has 16 residues. Germline CDR1 SGDLS, CDR2 YYNGEE. The V gene end was trimmed by 0 bases and the J gene end by 8 bases; junction bases not matched to a gene: 11. CDR3 residues: CASSVGTGPQGDIQYF. DNA for the CDR3: TGTGCCAGCAGCGTAGGGACCGGGCCCCAGGGGGACATTCAGTACTTC.

V usage is TRBV29-1 and J usage is TRBJ2-2; D is perhaps TRBD2 (5 bases). CDR1 and CDR2 from the germline V gene are SQVTM and ANQGSEA. This CDR3 has 13 residues. V gave up 4 bases and J gave up 6 bases, with 12 bases separating them. The CDR3: CSVVPSSAGELFF. For the CDR3, the DNA is TGCAGCGTTGTTCCTAGCTCCGCCGGGGAGCTGTTTTTT.